The next 18 T cell receptor beta chains were all read from a single sample in a study of cytomegalovirus exposure and HLA in healthy donors. PCR was performed using 60 Vbeta and 13 Jbeta primers. Here immunoSEQ multiplex PCR was the method, and the copy in TCRdb shows in-frame clones only, minus some. Of about 110,000 clones detected, roughly 80% appear once; the ten largest clones hold about a fifth. Specimen: PBMCs. The receptors come from a young man in good health and CMV-seropositive.

J is TRBJ2-3 and V is TRBV21-1; the listed D gene, TRBD2, was not tested against the DNA. TRBV21-1 is given as a pseudogene. The CDR3 runs to 16 residues. The CDR3 loop reads CASSMDQGGSTDTQYF. The CDR3 bases are TGTGCCAGCAGCATGGATCAGGGAGGTAGCACAGATACGCAGTATTTT.

The chain joins TRBV5-6 to TRBJ2-7, with 11 bases identical to TRBD2. Losses at the gene ends were 3 bases for V and 4 bases for J; bases not matched to a gene: 3. Germline-derived CDR1 and CDR2 are SGHDT and YYEEEE. The CDR3 is 14 residues long. The CDR3: CASSSGTSGYEQYF. As DNA, the CDR3 is TGTGCCAGCAGCTCCGGGACTAGCGGTTACGAGCAGTACTTC.

The chain links TRBV7-9 to TRBJ2-2, with TRBD1 identical over 10 bases. The germline V gene has CDR1 SEHNR and CDR2 FQNEAQ (reference sequence). The CDR3 loop spans 19 amino acids. Trimming cost V 2 bases and J 3 bases; bases outside gene matches: 12. CDR3 DNA: TGTGCCAGCAGCTTATTCCGGTTCCGGGACAGGGGACACACCGGGGAGCTGTTTTTT. As protein: CASSLFRFRDRGHTGELFF.

The chain combines TRBV6-4 with TRBJ2-1; TRBD2 aligns across 8 bases. Losses at the gene ends were 0 bases for V and 5 bases for J; bases not matched to a gene: 15. The CDR3 runs to 19 residues. From germline, CDR1 is MRHNA and CDR2 SNTAGT. CDR3 sequence reads: CASSDSNPAGTSGHNEQFF. CDR3 coding DNA: TGTGCCAGCAGTGACTCTAATCCCGCCGGAACTAGCGGACACAATGAGCAGTTCTTC.

This sequence joins TRBV5-6 and TRBJ2-2, with D maybe TRBD1 (5 bases). With 0 bases removed from V and 4 bases from J, the gap between germline ends came to 19 bases. CDR1 SGHDT and CDR2 YYEEEE come from the germline V gene. The CDR3 is 18 amino acids. The CDR3 nucleotides read TGTGCCAGCAGCTTGGTAAGGGGCTGGAAAGCCTCCACCGGGGAGCTGTTTTTT. Translation gives CASSLVRGWKASTGELFF. Using reference TRBV5-6 and TRBJ2-2 for the parts outside the CDR3, the full variable domain is DAGVTQSPTHLIKTRGQQVTLRCSPKSGHDTVSWYQQALGQGPQFIFQYYEEEERQRGNFPDRFSGHQFPNYSSELNVNALLLGDSALYLCASSLVRGWKASTGELFFGEGSRLTVL.

V usage is TRBV9 and J usage is TRBJ1-1; D is possibly TRBD1 (5 bases). The V gene's germline CDR1 is SGDLS and CDR2 YYNGEE. The V end lost 2 bases, the J end lost 1 base, and 15 bases lay between the germline ends. There are 16 residues in the CDR3. The CDR3 DNA reads TGTGCCAGCAGCGTGGGTGGGGCCATTAAGAACACTGAAGCTTTCTTT. Translated: CASSVGGAIKNTEAFF.

This sequence joins TRBV19 and TRBJ2-3, with D possibly matching TRBD2 (5 bases). Germline V gene lookup returns CDR1 LNHDA and CDR2 SQIVND (reference sequence). The CDR3 loop spans 15 amino acids. Deletions cut 9 bases from V and 2 bases from J, with 18 bases between. This CDR3 reads CASCLDFTDTDTQYF. CDR3 in DNA: TGTGCCAGCTGCCTGGACTTTACTGACACAGATACGCAGTATTTT.

The chain carries TRBV13 and TRBJ1-2; 7 bases are shared with TRBD1. Germline V gene sequence: CDR1 PRHDT, CDR2 FYEKMQ (reference sequence). After removal of 5 bases from V and 6 bases from J, the junction contained 9 bases not matched to a gene. This CDR3 contains 14 residues. CDR3 region: CASSPPGGGNGYTF. The CDR3 coding sequence is TGTGCCAGCAGCCCGCCAGGAGGGGGCAATGGCTACACCTTC.

This rearrangement joins TRBV2 to TRBJ2-5, with 7 bases fitting TRBD1. The junction had 3 bases not matched to a gene; V was cut back by 7 bases and J by 1 base. Germline CDR1 SNHLY, CDR2 FYNNEI. The CDR3 has 13 amino acids. The CDR3 loop is CASTRTGQETQYF. The CDR3 coding sequence is TGTGCCAGCACCAGGACAGGCCAAGAGACCCAGTACTTC.

J is TRBJ2-7 and V is TRBV5-4; D uncertain. V lost 4 bases, J lost 4 bases, and 9 bases lay in between. Germline lookup yields CDR1 SGHNT and CDR2 YYREEE (reference sequence). The CDR3 length is 12 residues. In DNA form, the CDR3 reads TGTGCCAGCAGCAACGGGTTATACGAGCAGTACTTC. Its translation: CASSNGLYEQYF.

The chain links TRBV13 to TRBJ1-1; 10 bases are a match to TRBD1. Looked up from germline, CDR1 is PRHDT and CDR2 is FYEKMQ (reference sequence). The CDR3 consists of 15 residues. V trimming: 0 bases; J trimming: 5 bases; junction bases outside the gene matches: 3. CDR3 sequence: CASSLGGQGDTEAFF. The CDR3, as DNA: TGTGCCAGCAGCTTAGGAGGACAGGGGGATACTGAAGCTTTCTTT.

Only one count was recorded for this clone. The rearrangement joins TRBV11-2 to TRBJ1-1; the D gene is possibly TRBD1 (5 bases). This CDR3 has 12 amino acids. The V gene's germline CDR1 is SGHAT and CDR2 FQNNGV. V gave up 3 bases and J gave up 11 bases, with 13 bases separating them. CDR3 nucleotides: TGTGCCAGCAGCTTCTCCCCAGGGTGGGCTTTCTTT. Its protein product is CASSFSPGWAFF.

The chain is built from TRBV5-1 and TRBJ2-1, with 9 bases fitting TRBD2. J was trimmed by 0 bases and V by 2 bases; bases with no gene match: 15. This CDR3 spans 20 amino acids. Germline V gives CDR1 SGHRS, CDR2 YFSETQ. The CDR3 protein is CASSFEYPSGDTSSYNEQFF. For the CDR3, the DNA is TGCGCCAGCAGCTTTGAATATCCTAGCGGGGATACCAGCTCCTACAATGAGCAGTTCTTC.

This chain uses TRBV5-1 with TRBJ2-5; TRBD1 aligns across 9 bases. J gave up 4 bases and V 4 bases, and 11 bases lay outside the gene matches. This CDR3 region has 16 residues. CDR1 is SGHRS and CDR2 is YFSETQ in the germline V gene. The CDR3 sequence is CASSHGVRQGGETQYF. The DNA of the CDR3 is TGCGCCAGCAGCCATGGGGTTCGACAGGGGGGAGAGACCCAGTACTTC.

The rearrangement uses TRBV23-1 and TRBJ1-4; 8 bases are shared with TRBD1. TRBV23-1 is an open reading frame whose function is uncertain. Trimming cost V 8 bases and J 0 bases; bases outside gene matches: 20. This CDR3 has 20 amino acids. The CDR3 region is CASFPPPGTGREATNEKLFF. The CDR3 DNA is TGCGCCAGCTTTCCGCCTCCCGGGACAGGAAGGGAAGCAACTAATGAAAAACTGTTTTTT.

J is TRBJ2-2 and V is TRBV30, with 13 bases that match TRBD2. The germline CDR1 and CDR2 sequences are GTSNPN and SVGIG (reference sequence). Germline trimming cut 1 base from V and 3 bases from J; bases unmatched to any gene: 2. This CDR3 is 16 amino acids long. The CDR3 loop reads CAWSGLAGGYTGELFF. The CDR3 bases are TGTGCCTGGAGTGGACTAGCGGGGGGCTACACCGGGGAGCTGTTTTTT.

This clone appeared a few times. The chain recombines TRBV2 with TRBJ2-5; D remains ambiguous. This CDR3 comprises 15 residues. CDR1 and CDR2 from the germline V gene are SNHLY and FYNNEI. Trimming took 6 bases from V and 2 from J, leaving 16 bases between them. The CDR3 sequence is CASSTSPWAQETQYF. CDR3 nucleotide sequence: TGTGCCAGCAGCACTTCCCCTTGGGCGCAAGAGACCCAGTACTTC.

V and J are TRBV15 and TRBJ2-7; tentatively, D is TRBD1 (7 bases). V was shortened by 0 bases and J by 5 bases, with 14 bases between the two germline ends. The CDR3 runs 15 residues. Germline CDR1 reads LNHNV; CDR2 reads YYDKDF (reference sequence). The CDR3 loop reads CATSRESGGLDEQYF. For the CDR3, the DNA is TGTGCCACCAGCAGAGAGTCAGGGGGGCTGGACGAGCAGTACTTC. Full variable domain (rest looked up from reference TRBV15 and TRBJ2-7): DAMVIQNPRYQVTQFGKPVTLSCSQTLNHNVMYWYQQKSSQAPKLLFHYYDKDFNNEADTPDNFQSRRPNTSFCFLDIRSPGLGDTAMYLCATSRESGGLDEQYFGPGTRLTVT.